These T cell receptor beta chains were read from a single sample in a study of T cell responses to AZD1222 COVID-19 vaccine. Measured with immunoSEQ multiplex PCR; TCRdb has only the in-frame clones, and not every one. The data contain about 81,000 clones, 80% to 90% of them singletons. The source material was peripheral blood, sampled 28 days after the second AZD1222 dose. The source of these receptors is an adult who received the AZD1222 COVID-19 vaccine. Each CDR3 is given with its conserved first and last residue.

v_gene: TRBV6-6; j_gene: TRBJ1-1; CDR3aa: CASRETQGGSTEAFF
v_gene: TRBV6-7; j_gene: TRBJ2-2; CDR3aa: CASSSWGPGELFF
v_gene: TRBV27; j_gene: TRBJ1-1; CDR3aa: CASSLSGHTGGEAFF
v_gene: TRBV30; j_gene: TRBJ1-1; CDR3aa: CAWGPGGEAFF
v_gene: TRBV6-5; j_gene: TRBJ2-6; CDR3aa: CASSYTGAGANVLTF
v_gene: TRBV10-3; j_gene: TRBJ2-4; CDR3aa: CAISDRAGMLAKNIQYF
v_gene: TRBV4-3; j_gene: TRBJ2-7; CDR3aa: CASSQETSGSDEQYF
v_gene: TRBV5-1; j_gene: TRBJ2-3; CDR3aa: CASSLGGTTDTQYF
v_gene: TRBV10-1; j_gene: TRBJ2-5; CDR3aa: CASSVAGVETQYF
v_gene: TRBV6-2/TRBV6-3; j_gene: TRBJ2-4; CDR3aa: CASSYTQGLAGALFVKNIQYF
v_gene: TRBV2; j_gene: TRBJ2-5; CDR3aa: CASSERAGGRETQYF
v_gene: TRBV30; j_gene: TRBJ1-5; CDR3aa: CAWTGPRGEPQHF
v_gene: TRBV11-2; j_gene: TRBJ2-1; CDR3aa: CASSLDSGSYNEQFF
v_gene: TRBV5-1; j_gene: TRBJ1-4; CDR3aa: CASSFRQSGNEKLFF
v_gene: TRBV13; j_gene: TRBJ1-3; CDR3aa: CASSSEARGSSTIYF
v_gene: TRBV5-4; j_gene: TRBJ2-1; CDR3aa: CASSPGQDNEQFF
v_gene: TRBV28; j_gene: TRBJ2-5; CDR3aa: CASSTGHQETQYF
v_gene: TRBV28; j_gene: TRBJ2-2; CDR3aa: CASRAGDPNTGELFF
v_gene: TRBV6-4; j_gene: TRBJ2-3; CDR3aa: CASSESMGGTQYF
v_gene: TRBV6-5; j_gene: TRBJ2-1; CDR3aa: CASSYSLRPGEQFF
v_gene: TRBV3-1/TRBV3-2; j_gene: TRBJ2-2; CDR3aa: CASSDRGSTGELFF
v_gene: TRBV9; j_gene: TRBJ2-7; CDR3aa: CASSVSGTSTEQYF
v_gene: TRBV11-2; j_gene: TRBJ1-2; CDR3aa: CASSLEGASYGYTF
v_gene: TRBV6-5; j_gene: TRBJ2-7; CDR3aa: CASSSHGAGSVYEQYF
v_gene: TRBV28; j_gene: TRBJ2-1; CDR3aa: CASSFAGNSYNEQFF
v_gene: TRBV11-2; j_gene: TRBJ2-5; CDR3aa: CASSLREQGALGETQYF
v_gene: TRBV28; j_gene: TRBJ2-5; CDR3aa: CASSLVETQYF
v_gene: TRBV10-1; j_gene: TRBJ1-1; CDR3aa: CASSERGTEAFF
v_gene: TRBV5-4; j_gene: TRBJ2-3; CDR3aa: CASSYGTSGATQYF
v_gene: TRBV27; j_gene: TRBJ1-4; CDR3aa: CASSPPGTGSEKLFF
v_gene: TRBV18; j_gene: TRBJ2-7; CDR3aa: CASSPTKGPYEQYF
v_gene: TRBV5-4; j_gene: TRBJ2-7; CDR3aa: CASSLGVLAGSYEQYF
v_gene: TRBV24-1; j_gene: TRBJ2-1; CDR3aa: CATSDSLAGAGNEQFF
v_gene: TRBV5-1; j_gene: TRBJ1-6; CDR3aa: CASSSRQGRDSPLHF
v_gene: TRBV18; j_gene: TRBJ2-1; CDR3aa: CASSPSGGINEQFF
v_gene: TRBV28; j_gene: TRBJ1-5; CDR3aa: CASSLARYARDQPQHF
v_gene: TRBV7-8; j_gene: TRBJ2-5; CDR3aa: CASSPWTGPKTQYF
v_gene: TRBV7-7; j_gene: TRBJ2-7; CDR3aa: CASSPSPGQGRFEQYF
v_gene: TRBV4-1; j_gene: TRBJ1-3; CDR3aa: CASSQAGAYGNTIYF
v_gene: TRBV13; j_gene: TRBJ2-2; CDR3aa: CASSPRQGVGTGELFF
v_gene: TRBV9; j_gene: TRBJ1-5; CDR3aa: CASSVTGVDQPQHF
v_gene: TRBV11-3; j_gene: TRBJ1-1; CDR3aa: CASSLSGNTEAFF
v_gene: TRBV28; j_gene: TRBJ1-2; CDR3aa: CASSQTGRYGYTF
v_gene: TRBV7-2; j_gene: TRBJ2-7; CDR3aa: CASSLGGSRGYEQYF
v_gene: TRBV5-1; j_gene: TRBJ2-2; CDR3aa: CASSLASSGRYGELFF
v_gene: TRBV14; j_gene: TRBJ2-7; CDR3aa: CASSQISEQYF
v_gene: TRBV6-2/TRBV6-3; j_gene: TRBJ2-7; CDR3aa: CASSRSSYEQYF
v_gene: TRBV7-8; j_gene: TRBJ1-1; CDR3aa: CASSRSTGSTEAFF
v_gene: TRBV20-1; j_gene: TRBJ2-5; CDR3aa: CSASVGGEETQYF